These 19 T cell receptor beta chains originate from one sample sequenced in a study of cytomegalovirus exposure and HLA in healthy donors. Here immunoSEQ multiplex PCR was the method, and the copy in TCRdb shows in-frame clones only, minus some. In the table there are 150,000 to 200,000 clones, 85% of which are singletons. Material: PBMCs. All receptors come from a man between 18 and 35 years old in good health and CMV-seropositive.

This rearrangement joins TRBV28 to TRBJ1-1, with D perhaps matching TRBD1 (5 bases). This CDR3 spans 14 amino acids. CDR1 and CDR2 from the germline V gene are MDHEN and SYDVKM. V was trimmed by 6 bases and J by 4 bases, leaving 15 bases between them. The CDR3 DNA sequence: TGTGCCAGCAGACCGCAGGGTTGGGGCACTGAAGCTTTCTTT. Translation gives CASRPQGWGTEAFF.

This chain joins TRBV27 and TRBJ2-1; D is perhaps TRBD2 (6 bases). Germline V gene data show CDR1 as MNHEY and CDR2 as SMNVEV (reference sequence). There are 16 residues in the CDR3. Deletions cut 3 bases from V and 6 bases from J, with 18 bases between. CDR3 sequence: CASSFLPPGGSNEQFF. DNA of the CDR3: TGTGCCAGCAGTTTTCTCCCTCCCGGGGGTTCCAATGAGCAGTTCTTC.

The chain is built from TRBV30 and TRBJ1-5, with TRBD1 as a possible D gene (5 bases). Trimming stripped 3 bases from V and 5 bases from J, with 17 bases between. This CDR3 contains 15 residues. Germline-derived CDR1 and CDR2 are GTSNPN and SVGIG (reference sequence). CDR3 nucleotide sequence: TGTGCCTGGAGGGCACGGGGGGTTGACGATCAGCCCCAGCATTTT. Its translation is CAWRARGVDDQPQHF. Full variable domain (outside the CDR3, taken from reference TRBV30 and TRBJ1-5): SQTIHQWPATLVQPVGSPLSLECTVEGTSNPNLYWYRQAAGRGLQLLFYSVGIGQISSEVPQNLSASRPQDRQFILSSKKLLLSDSGFYLCAWRARGVDDQPQHFGDGTRLSIL.

This clone was detected a few times. V and J are TRBV10-1 and TRBJ2-1; 9 positions match TRBD2. This CDR3 is 16 amino acids long. Germline assignment: CDR1 WNHNN and CDR2 SYGVQD (reference sequence). J gave up 4 bases and V 0 bases, and 4 bases lay outside the gene matches. CDR3 nucleotides: TGCGCCAGCAGTGAGTCGCCCCTAGCGGGATACAATGAGCAGTTCTTC. Its translation: CASSESPLAGYNEQFF.

Only a few counts were recorded for this clone. The chain is built from TRBV28 and TRBJ1-2; 9 bases line up with TRBD1. Germline V gene lookup returns CDR1 MDHEN and CDR2 SYDVKM. This CDR3 region has 15 residues. Trimming removed 3 bases from V and 4 bases from J; junction bases left unmatched: 6. The CDR3 bases are TGTGCCAGCAGTTTTCGACAGGGGGTGTCCTATGGCTACACCTTC. The encoded protein is CASSFRQGVSYGYTF.

The chain carries TRBV4-1 and TRBJ2-2; 7 bases map to TRBD2. This CDR3 is built from 15 residues. V dropped 4 bases and J dropped 5; count of bases not matched to a gene: 7. Looked up from germline, CDR1 is MGHRA and CDR2 is YSYEKL. This CDR3 is CASSRGEGGTGELFF. CDR3 coding DNA: TGCGCCAGCAGCCGAGGAGAGGGAGGGACCGGGGAGCTGTTTTTT.

The chain couples TRBV14 to TRBJ1-3, with D hard to call. V shed 1 base and J shed 0 bases, with 4 bases lying between them. The CDR3 covers 14 residues. Germline V gene sequence: CDR1 SGHDN, CDR2 FVKESK. DNA for the CDR3: TGTGCCAGCAGCCAAGTTAGCTCTGGAAACACCATATATTTT. This translates into CASSQVSSGNTIYF.

J is TRBJ2-7 and V is TRBV6-5; 9 bases fit TRBD1. The germline CDR1 and CDR2 sequences are MNHEY and SVGAGI. This CDR3 contains 14 residues. J lost 6 bases, V lost 8 bases, and 11 bases had no gene match. The CDR3 spells CASAVQGAMGEQYF. The CDR3 coding sequence is TGTGCCAGCGCGGTACAGGGGGCAATGGGCGAGCAGTACTTC.

V and J are TRBV7-2 and TRBJ1-2; TRBD1 matches at 9 bases. CDR1 is SGHTA, CDR2 FQGNSA, per germline. V shed 2 bases and J 5 bases; nucleotides not matched to a gene: 9. The CDR3 spans 16 residues. The CDR3 spells CASSLTSGTGRYGYTF. CDR3 nucleotides: TGTGCCAGCAGCTTAACCTCCGGGACAGGGAGGTATGGCTACACCTTC.

V usage is TRBV30 and J usage is TRBJ1-1; the D gene is possibly TRBD1 (6 bases). Germline V lookup: CDR1 GTSNPN, CDR2 SVGIG (reference sequence). V dropped 1 base and J dropped 1 base, with 10 bases sitting between them. CDR3 length equals 14 residues. The CDR3 DNA sequence: TGTGCCTGGAGTGATGGCAGGGGGAACACTGAAGCTTTCTTT. Amino acid sequence: CAWSDGRGNTEAFF.

This chain joins TRBV4-2 and TRBJ1-1, with D unresolved. CDR3 size: 15 residues. Trimming cost V 1 base and J 4 bases, with 13 bases left between them. Looked up from germline, CDR1 is LGHNA and CDR2 is YNFKEQ. In DNA, the CDR3 is TGTGCCAGCAGCCAAGGTTCCGGGTTGCCCACTGAAGCTTTCTTT. Amino acid sequence: CASSQGSGLPTEAFF.

The chain uses TRBV28 and TRBJ1-2; 7 positions agree with TRBD1. The CDR3 runs 16 residues. Germline loops: CDR1 MDHEN, CDR2 SYDVKM. J was trimmed by 0 bases and V by 6 bases; bases with no gene match: 10. In DNA form, the CDR3 reads TGTGCCAGCAGCTTTGGCCTGGACAGGACTAACTATGGCTACACCTTC. Its protein product is CASSFGLDRTNYGYTF.

The gene calls are TRBV2 and TRBJ1-4; perhaps TRBD1 as D (5 bases). Trimming shortened V by 5 bases and J by 0 bases, and 16 bases separated the two germline ends. This CDR3 is built from 17 residues. CDR1 is SNHLY, CDR2 FYNNEI, per germline. As DNA, the CDR3 is TGTGCCAGCAGTCCCTCGGTCCAAGGGGCAACTAATGAAAAACTGTTTTTT. Residues: CASSPSVQGATNEKLFF.

The chain employs TRBV27 and TRBJ2-7; 9 nucleotides agree with TRBD1. CDR1 is MNHEY, CDR2 SMNVEV, per germline (reference sequence). CDR3 length: 16 residues. V shed 1 base, J shed 3 bases, and the junction held 7 bases outside the gene matches. DNA of the CDR3: TGTGCCAGCAGTTTATTACCGGGACAGGGTGTCTACGAGCAGTACTTC. This sequence encodes CASSLLPGQGVYEQYF.

This clone was seen just once. The chain links TRBV6-5 to TRBJ1-5; D is undetermined. V dropped 8 bases and J dropped 6 bases, with 14 bases sitting between them. Per the germline V gene, CDR1 is MNHEY and CDR2 is SVGAGI. The CDR3 is 13 amino acids. CDR3 loop: CASGFGLGQPQHF. The CDR3 DNA reads as TGTGCCAGCGGTTTCGGTCTAGGTCAGCCCCAGCATTTT.

The rearrangement joins TRBV2 to TRBJ2-1, with 9 bases matching TRBD1. From germline, CDR1 is SNHLY and CDR2 FYNNEI. This CDR3 comprises 15 residues. Trimming removed 4 bases from V and 4 bases from J; junction bases left unmatched: 5. CDR3 bases: TGTGCCAGCAGTGGGGGGACAGGGTCGTACAATGAGCAGTTCTTC. It is translated as CASSGGTGSYNEQFF.

V is TRBV16 and J is TRBJ1-1, with D perhaps matching TRBD1 (5 bases). The V end was cut by 0 bases, the J end by 1 base, with 6 bases between. Germline assignment: CDR1 KGHSY and CDR2 FQNENV. This CDR3 spans 14 amino acids. As DNA, the CDR3 is TGTGCCAGCAGCCAATCGGGGGGGAACACTGAAGCTTTCTTT. Protein product: CASSQSGGNTEAFF.

The V gene is TRBV30, the J gene TRBJ1-1, with 7 bases aligning to TRBD1. This CDR3 has 14 amino acids. V trimming: 3 bases; J trimming: 6 bases; junction bases outside the gene matches: 10. CDR1 and CDR2 from the germline V gene are GTSNPN and SVGIG (reference sequence). CDR3 nucleotide sequence: TGTGCCTGGAGGTCGACAGGGACATCATCTGAAGCTTTCTTT. It specifies CAWRSTGTSSEAFF.

The chain joins TRBV2 to TRBJ2-7, with TRBD1 matching 11 bases. Germline trimming cut 7 bases from V and 5 bases from J; bases unmatched to any gene: 4. The CDR3 loop spans 13 amino acids. The germline gives CDR1 SNHLY, CDR2 FYNNEI. The CDR3 spells CASKGQGENEQYF. In DNA form, the CDR3 reads TGTGCCAGCAAGGGACAGGGGGAAAACGAGCAGTACTTC. The full variable domain, with the rest looked up from reference TRBV2 and TRBJ2-7, is EPEVTQTPSHQVTQMGQEVILRCVPISNHLYFYWYRQILGQKVEFLVSFYNNEISEKSEIFDDQFSVERPDGSNFTLKIRSTKLEDSAMYFCASKGQGENEQYFGPGTRLTVT.